The T cell receptor (beta chain) under discussion was sequenced for a study of T cells in Graves' hyperthyroidism and ophthalmopathy. The study's findings and limits: Most clonotypes expanded in the thyroid (above 0.001) were also present in blood.

The TCR beta CDR3 regions underwent amplification using RNA transcripts as the source. The HTBI set primed first-round TCR CDR3 RT-PCR. TCRdb recomputed calls from the multiplex PCR reads with MiXCR, one row per CDR3 protein. The data hold fewer than 700,000 distinct CDR3 sequences, with roughly 15% observed a single time. In the ophthalmopathy cohort, Clinical Activity Score was at least 3, NOSPECS grade at least 4, and duration under 3 months. CDR3 size: 14 residues. Germline V CDR1 and CDR2: MNHNS, SASEGT. Trimming removed 4 bases at V and 2 bases at J, with 9 bases between. As for this clonotype: Antigen specificity is unknown.

Sequenced material: blood. This chain uses TRBV6-1 with TRBJ1-5, with a possible D match to TRBD1 (5 bases). The TCR originated in a woman between 18 and 29 years old with Graves' ophthalmopathy. This CDR3 is CASSVDSRNQPQHF. For the CDR3, the DNA is TGTGCCAGCAGTGTCGACAGTCGCAATCAGCCCCAGCATTTT.